One sample yielded the 2 T cell receptor beta chains listed below, sequenced in a study of cytomegalovirus exposure and HLA in healthy donors. The primer mix had 60 Vbeta and 13 Jbeta primers. Assay: immunoSEQ multiplex PCR; the TCRdb copy retains only in-frame clones and omits some. The table shows about 150,000 clones, with approximately 68% occurring only once. Sequencing used PBMCs. The source is a man aged 40-55 years in good health and CMV-seronegative.

This clone is a singleton in its sample. The same CDR3 is also encoded by other DNA sequences in this sample. V is TRBV27 and J is TRBJ1-1, with D possibly TRBD1 on 5 matching bases. The CDR3 spans 14 residues. CDR1 and CDR2 (germline): MNHEY, SMNVEV (reference sequence). Trimming shortened V by 2 bases and J by 4 bases, and 11 bases separated the two germline ends. CDR3 sequence: CASSLGRGSTEAFF. The CDR3 nucleotides are TGTGCCAGCAGTTTAGGGCGGGGCTCCACTGAAGCTTTCTTT.

V usage is TRBV28 and J usage is TRBJ2-7; 8 nucleotides agree with TRBD1. The CDR3 is 14 amino acids. Germline trimming cut 5 bases from V and 4 bases from J; bases unmatched to any gene: 7. Germline CDR1 is MDHEN and CDR2 is SYDVKM. The CDR3 sequence is CASSTTGGWYEQYF. The CDR3 nucleotides read TGTGCCAGCAGTACTACAGGGGGTTGGTACGAGCAGTACTTC. Full variable domain (missing parts from reference TRBV28 and TRBJ2-7): DVKVTQSSRYLVKRTGEKVFLECVQDMDHENMFWYRQDPGLGLRLIYFSYDVKMKEKGDIPEGYSVSREKKERFSLILESASTNQTSMYLCASSTTGGWYEQYFGPGTRLTVT.